The 30 T cell receptor beta chains presented below share a single source sample, sequenced in a study of vaccination and CD4 T cells after COVID-19. TCRdb fed the PCR reads into MiXCR, producing one record per CDR3 protein. This table has 25,000 to 30,000 distinct CDR3 sequences, around 50% appearing once. Stated time point: late sampling 161 to 241 days after vaccination in a few convalescent patients. The sequencing here drew on CD4+ T cells from blood, taken about 7 months after SARS-CoV-2 vaccination. These TCRs come from a human donor who had recovered from COVID-19.

The chain is built from TRBV5-1 and TRBJ2-7; the match to TRBD1 covers 7 bases. There are 15 residues in the CDR3. V dropped 0 bases and J dropped 1; count of bases not matched to a gene: 4. From germline, CDR1 is SGHRS and CDR2 YFSETQ. The CDR3 sequence: CASSLVGTASYEQYF. The CDR3 DNA reads as TGCGCCAGCAGCTTGGTTGGGACAGCGTCCTACGAGCAGTACTTC.

The chain has TRBV6-5 and TRBJ2-5; 10 positions agree with TRBD2. This CDR3 is built from 15 residues. V lost 0 bases to trimming and J lost 7 bases; unmatched junction nucleotides: 5. The germline V gene encodes CDR1 MNHEY and CDR2 SVGAGI. The CDR3 loop reads CASSYSSGRDGTQYF. The CDR3 coding sequence is TGTGCCAGCAGTTACTCAAGCGGGAGGGATGGGACCCAGTACTTC.

The genes are TRBV4-2 and TRBJ2-7; no clear D gene. Germline CDR1 LGHNA, CDR2 YNFKEQ. V was shortened by 1 base and J by 0 bases, with 10 bases between the two germline ends. This CDR3 is built from 15 residues. The CDR3 reads CASSQAAGVSYEQYF. DNA of the CDR3: TGTGCCAGCAGCCAAGCGGCAGGTGTCTCCTACGAGCAGTACTTC.

About this clonotype: At one end, the junction sequence differs from germline, possibly due to a read error. This chain connects TRBV24-1 to TRBJ2-6; D is possibly TRBD1 (6 bases). Germline CDR1 reads KGHDR; CDR2 reads SFDVKD. The length of the CDR3 is 15 residues. In nucleotides, the CDR3 is TGTGCCACCAGTGATGGGGGCGTTGGGGCCAACGCCCTGACTTTC. Translated: CATSDGGVGANALTF.

This chain links TRBV28 with TRBJ1-2; the D is unclear. CDR3 length: 15 amino acids. From germline, CDR1 is MDHEN and CDR2 SYDVKM. V lost 3 bases, J lost 4 bases, and 15 bases lay in between. CDR3 bases: TGTGCCAGCAGTTTCCTAGCTGGGTCTAGCTATGGCTACACCTTC. Amino acids: CASSFLAGSSYGYTF.

There are a few counts of this clonotype. This chain uses TRBV6-5 with TRBJ1-5; no definite D call. The CDR3 contains 13 residues. The V end was cut by 2 bases, the J end by 0 bases, with 2 bases between. Germline CDR1 and CDR2: MNHEY and SVGAGI. Here the CDR3 DNA reads TGTGCCAGCAGTTACGGTAGCAATCAGCCCCAGCATTTT. It encodes CASSYGSNQPQHF.

This clonotype was seen a few times. The chain employs TRBV6-1 and TRBJ2-1; 12 bases are shared with TRBD2. Germline CDR1 reads MNHNS; CDR2 reads SASEGT. This CDR3 is built from 16 residues. V lost 4 bases to trimming and J lost 2 bases; unmatched junction nucleotides: 3. The CDR3 region is CASSVLAGGPYNEQFF. The DNA of the CDR3 is TGTGCCAGCAGTGTGCTAGCGGGAGGGCCCTACAATGAGCAGTTCTTC.

The chain has TRBV4-1 and TRBJ2-5; weak D call: TRBD2 (6 bases). V lost 8 bases to trimming and J lost 1 base, with 11 bases between them. This CDR3 comprises 13 residues. Germline V gives CDR1 MGHRA, CDR2 YSYEKL. The CDR3 DNA is TGCGCCAGCGGTTTAGCGGTCCAAGAGACCCAGTACTTC. Translating it yields CASGLAVQETQYF.

The genes are TRBV10-3 and TRBJ1-1; D is unresolved. The CDR3 consists of 12 residues. The germline V and J ends were trimmed by 6 bases and 1 base, with 6 bases remaining between them. Looked up from germline, CDR1 is ENHRY and CDR2 is SYGVKD. DNA of the CDR3: TGTGCCATCAGCTCACGGAACACTGAAGCTTTCTTT. Protein sequence: CAISSRNTEAFF.

The chain links TRBV2 to TRBJ2-3; the match to TRBD2 covers 7 bases. The CDR3 sequence is 14 residues long. The V gene end was trimmed by 4 bases and the J gene end by 4 bases; junction bases not matched to a gene: 5. Germline V gene sequence: CDR1 SNHLY, CDR2 FYNNEI. The DNA for the CDR3 is TGTGCCAGCAGTGGGCGGGAGACCTCAGATACGCAGTATTTT. Translated: CASSGRETSDTQYF.

The genes are TRBV4-2 and TRBJ1-1; tentatively, D is TRBD1 (5 bases). V was cut by 5 bases and J by 5 bases, with 18 bases left in between. This CDR3 has 15 residues. In germline, CDR1 is LGHNA, CDR2 YNFKEQ. CDR3 in amino acids: CASSWGVTGGTEAFF. The CDR3, as DNA: TGTGCCAGCAGCTGGGGGGTCACCGGAGGGACTGAAGCTTTCTTT.

The chain combines TRBV6-5 with TRBJ2-7, with 15 positions matching TRBD2. The CDR3 is made up of 18 amino acids. J was trimmed by 2 bases and V by 2 bases; bases with no gene match: 7. Germline V gives CDR1 MNHEY, CDR2 SVGAGI. CDR3 sequence reads: CASSYSPGLAGGAYEQYF. The CDR3 DNA reads as TGTGCCAGCAGTTACAGCCCGGGACTAGCGGGAGGCGCCTACGAGCAGTACTTC.

This clonotype was observed a few times. This rearrangement joins TRBV7-2 to TRBJ1-5, with D hard to call. The CDR3 runs to 15 residues. Germline V gene lookup returns CDR1 SGHTA and CDR2 FQGNSA. Between the trimmed V and J ends, which lost 5 bases and 0 bases, there was a span of 11 bases. As DNA, the CDR3 is TGTGCCAGCAGCCCGGACGGATATAGCAATCAGCCCCAGCATTTT. The encoded protein is CASSPDGYSNQPQHF.

This clonotype was observed a few times. The gene calls are TRBV6-1 and TRBJ2-7; D possibly matches TRBD1 or TRBD2 (5 bases each). The CDR3 length is 13 residues. Per the germline V gene, CDR1 is MNHNS and CDR2 is SASEGT. V dropped 5 bases and J dropped 3 bases, with 11 bases sitting between them. The CDR3 bases are TGTGCCAGCAGTCGAGGGACGAGCTACGAGCAGTACTTC. It codes for CASSRGTSYEQYF.

The chain is built from TRBV6-1 and TRBJ2-1; 11 nucleotides match TRBD2. The trim removed 6 bases at V and 3 bases at J, leaving 7 bases unmatched. Germline CDR1 and CDR2: MNHNS and SASEGT. The CDR3 is made up of 16 amino acids. Written as DNA, the CDR3 is TGTGCCAGCAGAAAACCGGGACTAGCGGTCTACAATGAGCAGTTCTTC. It translates to CASRKPGLAVYNEQFF.

The chain recombines TRBV6-5 with TRBJ2-1; D call uncertain. This CDR3 has 10 residues. The germline V and J ends were trimmed by 3 bases and 9 bases, with 3 bases remaining between them. The germline CDR1 and CDR2 sequences are MNHEY and SVGAGI. CDR3 in DNA: TGTGCCAGCAGTTATCCTGAGCAGTTCTTC. Residues: CASSYPEQFF.

The sample holds a few counts of this clonotype. This rearrangement joins TRBV15 to TRBJ2-1; D tentatively reads TRBD1 or TRBD2 (5 bases each). With 11 bases removed from V and 8 bases from J, the gap between germline ends came to 16 bases. CDR1 LNHNV and CDR2 YYDKDF come from the germline V gene (reference sequence). CDR3 length: 12 residues. CDR3 sequence reads: CAGRGLIDEQFF. The CDR3 DNA reads as TGTGCCGGACGGGGCCTCATCGATGAGCAGTTCTTC. Full variable domain (outside the CDR3, taken from reference TRBV15 and TRBJ2-1): DAMVIQNPRYQVTQFGKPVTLSCSQTLNHNVMYWYQQKSSQAPKLLFHYYDKDFNNEADTPDNFQSRRPNTSFCFLDIRSPGLGDTAMYLCAGRGLIDEQFFGPGTRLTVL.

The chain combines TRBV20-1 with TRBJ2-7; D possibly matches TRBD1 or TRBD2 (6 bases each). The germline V gene encodes CDR1 DFQATT and CDR2 SNEGSKA (reference sequence). Trimming stripped 3 bases from V and 0 bases from J, with 12 bases between. The CDR3 has 14 amino acids. CDR3 DNA: TGCAGTGCTAGGGGGGCCGGGAGCTCCTACGAGCAGTACTTC. Amino acid sequence: CSARGAGSSYEQYF.

In this sample, this clonotype turned up once. The gene calls are TRBV6-1 and TRBJ2-7; 8 bases fit TRBD2. The V segment lost 0 bases and the J segment 4 bases; nucleotides outside the gene matches: 11. The CDR3 is 17 residues long. Per germline, CDR1 MNHNS and CDR2 SASEGT. CDR3 sequence reads: CASSEANWEREYYEQYF. The CDR3 DNA sequence: TGTGCCAGCAGTGAAGCGAATTGGGAGCGGGAGTATTACGAGCAGTACTTC.

The rearrangement uses TRBV18 and TRBJ2-3, with D possibly TRBD1 on 5 matching bases. This CDR3 spans 15 amino acids. Germline lookup yields CDR1 KGHSH and CDR2 LQKENI. The V end lost 2 bases, the J end lost 3 bases, and 12 bases lay between the germline ends. The chain's CDR3 is CASSPFVGVTDTQYF. CDR3 DNA sequence: TGTGCCAGCTCACCATTCGTAGGGGTTACAGATACGCAGTATTTT.

This chain uses TRBV7-9 with TRBJ1-2, with D possibly matching TRBD1 (6 bases). V lost 5 bases to trimming and J lost 4 bases, with 14 bases between them. Germline lookup yields CDR1 SEHNR and CDR2 FQNEAQ (reference sequence). There are 14 residues in the CDR3. CDR3 amino acids: CASSPTTGAYGYTF. The CDR3 coding sequence is TGTGCCAGCAGCCCAACGACAGGAGCCTATGGCTACACCTTC.

This clonotype was seen more than once but under ten times. The chain has TRBV6-1 and TRBJ2-6; D is unclear. The CDR3 sequence is 16 residues long. Germline-derived CDR1 and CDR2 are MNHNS and SASEGT. Trimming left V 4 bases short and J 2 bases short, with 12 bases between. CDR3 protein: CASSVHTLAGANVLTF. CDR3 coding DNA: TGTGCCAGCAGTGTTCACACGTTGGCTGGGGCCAACGTCCTGACTTTC.

J is TRBJ2-2 and V is TRBV28; TRBD2 matches 12 bases. Losses at the gene ends were 2 bases for V and 6 bases for J; bases not matched to a gene: 1. Germline V lookup: CDR1 MDHEN, CDR2 SYDVKM. The CDR3 sequence is 15 residues long. CDR3 DNA sequence: TGTGCCAGCAGTTTACTAGCGGGAGGGGCCGGGGAGCTGTTTTTT. As protein: CASSLLAGGAGELFF.

The chain carries TRBV28 and TRBJ2-7; D remains unclear. The CDR3 has 17 amino acids. Germline values: CDR1 MDHEN, CDR2 SYDVKM. Trimming removed 1 base at V and 2 bases at J, with 18 bases between. The CDR3 sequence is CASSLLSSVTAPYEQYF. Here the CDR3 DNA reads TGTGCCAGCAGTTTATTGTCGTCCGTTACCGCACCCTACGAGCAGTACTTC.

This sequence joins TRBV20-1 and TRBJ2-4; D gene unclear. With 0 bases removed from V and 0 bases from J, the gap between germline ends came to 15 bases. The CDR3 spans 17 residues. Per the germline V gene, CDR1 is DFQATT and CDR2 is SNEGSKA (reference sequence). The CDR3 DNA sequence: TGCAGTGCTAGAGACGGTTCGACGGGTCTAGCCAAAAACATTCAGTACTTC. Translating gives CSARDGSTGLAKNIQYF.

This clonotype has only one observation. The rearrangement joins TRBV19 to TRBJ2-5, with D unclear. CDR1 LNHDA and CDR2 SQIVND come from the germline V gene (reference sequence). With 3 bases removed from V and 5 bases from J, the gap between germline ends came to 4 bases. CDR3 length: 11 residues. The CDR3 nucleotides read TGTGCCAGTAGTATCGCGGAGACCCAGTACTTC. This gives the protein CASSIAETQYF.

This chain connects TRBV19 to TRBJ1-5, with 8 bases aligning to TRBD1. The CDR3 is 14 amino acids. The ends lost 6 bases at V and 4 bases at J; junction bases unmatched: 5. Germline V gene sequence: CDR1 LNHDA, CDR2 SQIVND (reference sequence). In DNA form, the CDR3 reads TGTGCCAGTAGAACCAGACAGGGGAATCAGCCCCAGCATTTT. Its protein product is CASRTRQGNQPQHF.

In its sample, this clonotype was seen a few times. The chain is built from TRBV28 and TRBJ1-5, with 7 bases aligning to TRBD1. The CDR3 consists of 16 residues. J was trimmed by 4 bases and V by 8 bases; bases with no gene match: 14. Germline CDR1 is MDHEN and CDR2 is SYDVKM. This CDR3 reads CASDTIPGQINQPQHF. The CDR3 bases are TGTGCCAGCGACACTATCCCGGGACAGATTAATCAGCCCCAGCATTTT.

The J gene is TRBJ2-1, the V gene TRBV7-2; TRBD2 matches at 7 bases. Per germline, CDR1 SGHTA and CDR2 FQGNSA. The CDR3 has 15 residues. The junction had 5 bases not matched to a gene; V was cut back by 3 bases and J by 3 bases. CDR3 protein: CASSFASGNYNEQFF. CDR3 in DNA: TGTGCCAGCAGCTTTGCCAGCGGGAACTACAATGAGCAGTTCTTC.

The chain is built from TRBV7-9 and TRBJ2-7, with TRBD2 as a possible D gene (6 bases). The CDR3 has 15 residues. Between the trimmed V and J ends, which lost 4 bases and 2 bases, there was a span of 15 bases. CDR1 and CDR2 (germline): SEHNR, FQNEAQ (reference sequence). The CDR3 nucleotides read TGTGCCAGCAGCTCCGGGACTCCCAGGACCTACGAGCAGTACTTC. It encodes CASSSGTPRTYEQYF.